Sequencing of this T cell receptor (beta chain) was carried out in a study of immunodeficiency (dated by TCRdb to about 2019). Regarding the complete study: Repertoire analysis was done to look for VDJ recombination defects and oligoclonality. Here is what the overall study found, with its caveats: CD4+ T cell V-J pairing and productive entropy appeared similar between patients and controls. In the entropy comparisons of patients versus healthy controls, patients were shown as n=3 (open circles), and an effect on thymic development was only suggested as possible. Based on top-100 and total clonotype frequencies, severe oligoclonality showed up in patient CD8+ T cells, whereas patient CD4+ T cells did not show severe oligoclonality.

Remarks on this clone: Which antigen it targets is not known. No base-level quality is on record; no much larger clone is a single base apart.

Relative to germline, V is missing 6 bases and J is missing 8 bases, with 22 bases of the junction outside any gene match. Reading the germline V gene (reference sequence) gives CDR1 MNHEY and CDR2 SMNVEV. Reading from cysteine to phenylalanine, the CDR3 counts 19 amino acids. Of all the DNA, just the CDR3 is kept, 57 bases in frame from base 1. After extraction using the QIAamp DNA Blood Mini Kit, genomic DNA was sent off for immunoSEQ repertoire analysis. Using a standard quantity of genomic DNA template, multiplex PCR was run to amplify the CDR3 regions. The PCR products underwent sequencing on an Illumina platform. The paper's data handling went like this. Alignment of sequences to a reference was performed, and V, D and J gene definitions were taken from IMGT. To get rid of PCR and sequencing errors, closely related sequences were merged using a nearest-neighbor clustering algorithm. V, D and J usage in productive unique and total sequences was analyzed using ImmunoSEQ Analyzer tools and R version 3.6.1. TCRdb took over this immuneACCESS table, retaining in-frame rearrangements with V and J assigned. Such tables are incomplete; in checked studies, under half of the missing clones stem from an unresolved V gene, and the remainder is unexplained. That table gives V, J and clone size, and the DNA gave D and trimming. The sample table holds 2,000 to 3,000 clones, of which 88% were seen once. Of the sample, approximately 8.3% is held by the ten largest clones.

Fewer naive CD4 and especially CD8 T cells, with expanded effector memory subpopulations, were found in the patients. Before TCR sequencing, CD3+CD4+ T cells were sorted from fresh PBMCs. The sequencing input was CD4+ T cells from blood. This receptor was identified in a girl aged 5-17 years with POLD1 deficiency. The chain couples TRBV27 to TRBJ2-3, with TRBD2 identical over 11 junction bases. The DNA sequence is TGTGCCAGCAGGCAGGTGGGGACTAGCGGACACGTCTACCGGGGTACGCAGTATTTT. Its protein product is CASRQVGTSGHVYRGTQYF.